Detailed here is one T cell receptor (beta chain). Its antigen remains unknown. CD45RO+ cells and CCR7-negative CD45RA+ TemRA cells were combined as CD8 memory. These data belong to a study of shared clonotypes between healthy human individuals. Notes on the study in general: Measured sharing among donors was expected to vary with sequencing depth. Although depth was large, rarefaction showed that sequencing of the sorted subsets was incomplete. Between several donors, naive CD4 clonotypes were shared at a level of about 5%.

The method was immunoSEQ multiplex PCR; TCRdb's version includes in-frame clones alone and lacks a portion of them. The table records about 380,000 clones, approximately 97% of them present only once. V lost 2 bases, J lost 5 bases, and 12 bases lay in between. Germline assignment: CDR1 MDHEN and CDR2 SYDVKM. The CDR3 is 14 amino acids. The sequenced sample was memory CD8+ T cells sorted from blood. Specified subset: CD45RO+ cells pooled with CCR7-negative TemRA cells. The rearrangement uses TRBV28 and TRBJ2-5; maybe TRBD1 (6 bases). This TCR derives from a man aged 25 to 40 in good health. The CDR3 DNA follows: TGTGCCAGCAGTTTAATTCCAGGGGTGGAGACCCAGTACTTC. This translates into CASSLIPGVETQYF.